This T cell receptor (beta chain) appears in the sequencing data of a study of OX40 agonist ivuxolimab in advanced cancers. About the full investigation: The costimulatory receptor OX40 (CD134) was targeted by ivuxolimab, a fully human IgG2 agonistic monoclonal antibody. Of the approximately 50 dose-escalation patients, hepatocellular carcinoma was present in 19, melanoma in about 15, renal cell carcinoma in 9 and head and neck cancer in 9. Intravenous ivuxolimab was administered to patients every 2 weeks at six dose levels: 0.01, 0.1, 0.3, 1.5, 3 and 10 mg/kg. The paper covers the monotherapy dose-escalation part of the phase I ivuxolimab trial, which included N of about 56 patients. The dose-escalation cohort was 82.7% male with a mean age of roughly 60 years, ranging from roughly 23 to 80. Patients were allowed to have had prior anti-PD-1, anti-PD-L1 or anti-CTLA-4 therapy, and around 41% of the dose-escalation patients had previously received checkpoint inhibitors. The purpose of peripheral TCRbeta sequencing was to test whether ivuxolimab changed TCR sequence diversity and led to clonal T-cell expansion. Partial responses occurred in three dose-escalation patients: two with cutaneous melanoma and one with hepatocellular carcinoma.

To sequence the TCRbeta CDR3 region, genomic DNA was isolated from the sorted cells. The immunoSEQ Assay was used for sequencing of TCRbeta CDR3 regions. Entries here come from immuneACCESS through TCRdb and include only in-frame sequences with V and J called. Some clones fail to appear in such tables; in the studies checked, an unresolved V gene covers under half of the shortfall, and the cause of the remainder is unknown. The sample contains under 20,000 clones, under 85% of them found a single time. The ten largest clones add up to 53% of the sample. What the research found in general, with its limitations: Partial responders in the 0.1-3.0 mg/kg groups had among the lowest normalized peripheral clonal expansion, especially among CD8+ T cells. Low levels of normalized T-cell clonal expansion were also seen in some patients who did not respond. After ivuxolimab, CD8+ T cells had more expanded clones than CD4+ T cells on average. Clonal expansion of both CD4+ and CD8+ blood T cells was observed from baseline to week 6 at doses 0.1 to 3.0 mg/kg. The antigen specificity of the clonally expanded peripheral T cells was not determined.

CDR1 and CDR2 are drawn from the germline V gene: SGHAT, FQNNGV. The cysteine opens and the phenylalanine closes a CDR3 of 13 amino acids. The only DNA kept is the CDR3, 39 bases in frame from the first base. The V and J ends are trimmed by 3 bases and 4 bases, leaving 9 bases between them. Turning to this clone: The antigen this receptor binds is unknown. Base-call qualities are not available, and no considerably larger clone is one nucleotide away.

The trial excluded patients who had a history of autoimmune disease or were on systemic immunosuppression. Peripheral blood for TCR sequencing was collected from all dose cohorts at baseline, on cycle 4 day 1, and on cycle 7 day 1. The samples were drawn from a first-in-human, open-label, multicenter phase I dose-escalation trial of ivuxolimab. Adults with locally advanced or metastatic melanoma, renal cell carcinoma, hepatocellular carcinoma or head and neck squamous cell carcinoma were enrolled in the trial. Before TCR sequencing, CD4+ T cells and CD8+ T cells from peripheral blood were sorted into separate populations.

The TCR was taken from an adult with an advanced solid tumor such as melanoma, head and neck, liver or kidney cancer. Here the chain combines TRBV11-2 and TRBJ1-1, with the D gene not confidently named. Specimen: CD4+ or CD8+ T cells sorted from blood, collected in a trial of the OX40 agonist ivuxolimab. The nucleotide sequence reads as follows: TGTGCCAGCAGCTTCAACGGGCGCACTGAAGCTTTCTTT. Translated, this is CASSFNGRTEAFF.